This TCR beta chain was profiled in a study of blood T cells in healthy people across ages. Next came a second PCR, run for about 6 to 12 cycles, which used a sample-barcoded 5' primer along with a J-beta primer mix. TCRdb re-called the 5' RACE reads with MiXCR, one entry per CDR3 protein. Of about 1,500,000 distinct CDR3 sequences in the sample, about 28% were seen once. This clonotype showed up just a few times. Antigen specificity is unknown. Germline values: CDR1 SGHRS, CDR2 YFSETQ. The CDR3 extends over 17 amino acids. V was pared by 1 base and J by 5 bases, with 7 bases of the junction left unmatched. General study points: Whereas aged donors had fewer naive CD4+ cells, long-lived donors had more of them and higher diversity.

The chain joins TRBV5-1 to TRBJ1-4; 11 bases are shared with TRBD1. Sequencing input: blood. This clonotype was obtained from a woman aged 30 to 39 in good health. The CDR3 reads CASSLSGQGASNEKLFF. In DNA form, the CDR3 reads TGCGCCAGCAGCTTGAGCGGACAGGGGGCTTCCAATGAAAAACTGTTTTTT.